The entry below gives a single TCR beta chain sequence along with its context. These data belong to a study of blood T cells in healthy people across ages. A second PCR of about 6 to 12 cycles used a sample-barcoded 5' primer and a J-beta primer mix. Using its own MiXCR run on the 5' RACE reads, TCRdb lists one record per CDR3 protein. The sample has about 1,800,000 distinct CDR3 sequences; 25% to 30% are singletons. The germline V gene has CDR1 SGDLS and CDR2 YYNGEE. Trimming cost V 4 bases and J 3 bases, with 14 bases left between them. The CDR3 totals 14 residues. The TCR was taken from a woman in her 30s in good health. The sequencing sample was made of blood. The genes are TRBV9 and TRBJ2-7, with D perhaps matching TRBD1 (6 bases). CDR3 protein: CASSPTMDSYEQYF. CDR3 in DNA: TGTGCCAGCAGCCCCACGATGGACAGCTACGAGCAGTACTTC.